Listed here are 21 T cell receptor beta chains from one sample, sequenced in a study of CD8+CD57+ T cells in acquired aplastic anemia. Genomic DNA constituted the template upon which TCR beta VDJ and CDR3 profiling was performed. A single record per CDR3 protein comes from TCRdb applying MiXCR to the reads. The table records around 190,000 distinct CDR3 sequences, approximately 49% of them present only once. The sequenced material came from sorted CD4+, CD8+, or CD8+CD57+ T cells (not recorded which) from PBMCs. Source of these receptors: a human donor in good health, serving as a control.

In its sample, this clonotype was seen many times. The chain employs TRBV5-1 and TRBJ2-7, with 8 bases matching TRBD1. The CDR3 extends over 14 amino acids. The germline gives CDR1 SGHRS, CDR2 YFSETQ. The J segment lost 4 bases and the V segment lost 4 bases, leaving 7 bases of the junction unmatched. The CDR3: CASSADRGRYEQYF. The CDR3, as DNA: TGCGCCAGCAGCGCCGACAGGGGTCGGTACGAGCAGTACTTC.

This chain connects TRBV6-5 to TRBJ2-4, with 7 bases lining up with TRBD1. There are 12 residues in the CDR3. Per the germline V gene, CDR1 is MNHEY and CDR2 is SVGAGI. V trimming: 7 bases; J trimming: 5 bases; junction bases outside the gene matches: 2. The CDR3 sequence: CASKGTENIQYF. In DNA form, the CDR3 reads TGTGCCAGCAAAGGGACAGAAAACATTCAGTACTTC.

This clonotype has at least ten counts. The rearrangement joins TRBV14 to TRBJ2-1; D remains ambiguous. This CDR3 is 12 amino acids long. The germline CDR1 and CDR2 sequences are SGHDN and FVKESK. V lost 8 bases and J 4 bases, leaving 9 bases between the germline ends. The CDR3 sequence is CASGVGYNEQFF. The CDR3 DNA is TGTGCCAGCGGGGTGGGGTACAATGAGCAGTTCTTC.

This clonotype was seen repeatedly, ten times or more. V gene TRBV5-1 combines with J gene TRBJ2-3; D possibly corresponds to TRBD2 (6 bases). Trimming cost V 4 bases and J 2 bases, with 11 bases left between them. The CDR3 is 14 residues long. Per the germline V gene, CDR1 is SGHRS and CDR2 is YFSETQ. The CDR3 nucleotides are TGCGCCAGCAGCGTCGGAGGGATCACAGATACGCAGTATTTT. Translation: CASSVGGITDTQYF.

The chain carries TRBV10-3 and TRBJ2-1; the D gene is possibly TRBD1 (5 bases). This CDR3 is built from 14 residues. The germline V gene has CDR1 ENHRY and CDR2 SYGVKD. The V and J ends lost 3 bases and 2 bases respectively, with 8 bases between them. The CDR3, as DNA: TGTGCCATCAGTGACAGGGCGACCTACAATGAGCAGTTCTTC. This gives the protein CAISDRATYNEQFF.

A note on this clonotype: At one end the junction does not follow the germline gene, possibly because of a read error. The genes are TRBV7-9 and TRBJ1-1, with D possibly TRBD1 on 5 matching bases. This CDR3 comprises 15 residues. Germline V lookup: CDR1 SEHNR, CDR2 FQNEAQ (reference sequence). In DNA form, the CDR3 reads TGTGCCAGCAGCCGGACACAGACCCTAAACACTGAAGCCTTCTTT. It yields the protein CASSRTQTLNTEAFF.

V is TRBV7-2 and J is TRBJ2-5; 8 bases map to TRBD2. Germline V gives CDR1 SGHTA, CDR2 FQGNSA. The trim removed 5 bases at V and 5 bases at J, leaving 10 bases unmatched. The CDR3 extends over 15 amino acids. The CDR3 loop is CASSAVGLERETQYF. The CDR3 region has the DNA TGTGCCAGCAGCGCGGTGGGACTAGAGCGGGAGACCCAGTACTTC.

The CDR3 loop is CASSLSGGQGRDSPLHF. In nucleotides, the CDR3 is TGTGCCAGCAGCTTATCTGGGGGACAGGGGAGGGATTCACCCCTCCACTTT. V and J are TRBV7-3 and TRBJ1-6; TRBD1 matches at 10 bases. CDR3 size: 17 residues. Germline CDR1 reads SGHTA; CDR2 reads FQGTGA. V trimming: 2 bases; J trimming: 8 bases; junction bases outside the gene matches: 9.

Turning to this clonotype: This may come from a read error, since a much larger clone is one base off. The V call is TRBV7-2, the J call TRBJ1-1; TRBD1 is a possible D gene (5 bases). Germline V lookup: CDR1 SGHTA, CDR2 FQGNSA. The CDR3 is made up of 15 amino acids. The V gene lost 4 bases and the J gene lost 8 bases, with 20 bases spanning the gap. DNA for the CDR3: TGTGCCAGCAGCTCCCCCTCGTCCCCGGGGACCGAAGCTTTCTTT. It codes for CASSSPSSPGTEAFF.

This clonotype has ten or more counts. One junction end does not reproduce the germline sequence, and a read error may be involved. J is TRBJ1-1 and V is TRBV14; D remains ambiguous. Per germline, CDR1 SGHDN and CDR2 FVKESK. The CDR3 is 14 residues long. The DNA for the CDR3 is TGTGCCAGCAGCTCACTATTCGGGAGCACTGGAGCTTTCTTT. Its translation: CASSSLFGSTGAFF.

The sample holds a few counts of this clonotype. The gene calls are TRBV15 and TRBJ2-7, with 7 bases that match TRBD1. This CDR3 has 15 residues. The V gene's germline CDR1 is LNHNV and CDR2 YYDKDF (reference sequence). The V gene end was trimmed by 3 bases and the J gene end by 1 base; junction bases not matched to a gene: 6. Written as DNA, the CDR3 is TGTGCCACCAGCAGCACAGGGGCAAGGTCCTACGAGCAGTACTTC. The encoded protein is CATSSTGARSYEQYF.

At least ten counts were recorded for this clonotype. J is TRBJ1-1 and V is TRBV28; the D is unclear. The CDR3 contains 13 residues. CDR1 MDHEN and CDR2 SYDVKM come from the germline V gene. Trimming removed 2 bases from V and 10 bases from J, with 14 bases in between. Here the CDR3 DNA reads TGTGCCAGCAGTTTAATTGGCGCCTGGCGAGCTTTCTTT. It is translated as CASSLIGAWRAFF.

This clonotype was detected only a few times. The rearrangement uses TRBV25-1 and TRBJ2-2, with TRBD2 matching 9 bases. The CDR3 runs to 17 residues. V lost 5 bases and J lost 2; bases outside the gene matches: 9. Germline-derived CDR1 and CDR2 are MGHDK and SYGVNS. The CDR3 loop reads CASSLGAGGPNTGELFF. CDR3 in DNA: TGTGCCAGCAGTTTAGGAGCGGGGGGCCCAAACACCGGGGAGCTGTTTTTT.

Ten or more counts support this clonotype. The V gene is TRBV20-1, the J gene TRBJ2-1; 10 bases fit TRBD2. The V gene's germline CDR1 is DFQATT and CDR2 SNEGSKA (reference sequence). This CDR3 is 13 amino acids long. CDR3 sequence: CSTSSGGRDEQFF. The CDR3 DNA is TGCAGCACGTCTAGCGGGGGACGCGATGAGCAGTTCTTC.

Comments on this clonotype: The CDR3 ends on some other residue instead of the conserved phenylalanine or tryptophan, so this is likely a read error. The chain recombines TRBV10-3 with TRBJ1-5; TRBD1 matches 10 bases. The CDR3 length is 15 residues. V trimming: 2 bases; J trimming: 7 bases; junction bases outside the gene matches: 5. Germline loops: CDR1 ENHRY, CDR2 SYGVKD. Here the CDR3 DNA reads TGTGCCATCAGTGAGGCCGGGACAGGGGTCCAGCCCCAGCATCTT. As protein: CAISEAGTGVQPQHL.

To note about this clonotype: Possible read error: a much larger clone is one base away. The CDR3 sequence: CASSQDLGQAAPHLPQHF. The CDR3 DNA follows: TGCGCCAGCAGCCAAGATCTGGGCCAGGCCGCTCCGCATCTGCCCCAGCATTTT. The chain combines TRBV4-1 with TRBJ1-5; D gene ambiguous. Trimming removed 0 bases at V and 9 bases at J, with 24 bases between. This CDR3 contains 18 residues. CDR1 MGHRA and CDR2 YSYEKL come from the germline V gene.

The chain couples TRBV24-1 to TRBJ2-1, with 12 nucleotides matching TRBD2. From germline, CDR1 is KGHDR and CDR2 SFDVKD. This CDR3 region has 12 residues. V was clipped by 8 bases and J by 12 bases; unmatched bases: 4. CDR3 loop: CATTSGGAWQFF. The CDR3 DNA follows: TGTGCCACCACTAGCGGGGGGGCGTGGCAGTTCTTC.

This clonotype showed up many times. The V gene is TRBV5-8, the J gene TRBJ2-5; a possible D gene is TRBD2 (5 bases). Per germline, CDR1 SGHTS and CDR2 YDEGEE. Trimming left V 4 bases short and J 9 bases short, with 19 bases between. The CDR3 runs 14 residues. In DNA, the CDR3 is TGTGCCAGCAGCCCCACTCCGGGATCCGAGGCCCAGTACTTC. It encodes CASSPTPGSEAQYF.

At least ten counts were recorded for this clonotype. The rearrangement uses TRBV7-3 and TRBJ2-2; D might be TRBD2 (5 bases). V shed 0 bases and J shed 7 bases, with 15 bases lying between them. From germline, CDR1 is SGHTA and CDR2 FQGTGA. This CDR3 region has 16 residues. CDR3 in DNA: TGTGCCAGCAGCTTAACCCGGATCCAAGGAGGCGGGGAGCTGTTTTTT. Encoded protein: CASSLTRIQGGGELFF. The full variable domain, rest sourced from reference TRBV7-3 and TRBJ2-2, is GAGVSQTPSNKVTEKGKYVELRCDPISGHTALYWYRQSLGQGPEFLIYFQGTGAADDSGLPNDRFFAVRPEGSVSTLKIQRTERGDSAVYLCASSLTRIQGGGELFFGEGSRLTVL.

The chain carries TRBV29-1 and TRBJ1-2; D remains unclear. Trimming removed 8 bases from V and 3 bases from J, with 10 bases in between. The length of the CDR3 is 11 residues. From germline, CDR1 is SQVTM and CDR2 ANQGSEA. CDR3 nucleotides: TGCAGCTTTTTGGAGGACTATGGCTACACCTTC. Its protein product is CSFLEDYGYTF.

The chain links TRBV10-3 to TRBJ2-7; 12 bases line up with TRBD2. This CDR3 region has 14 residues. CDR1 and CDR2 (germline): ENHRY, SYGVKD. V was clipped by 6 bases and J by 5 bases; unmatched bases: 5. The CDR3 DNA reads as TGTGCCATCAGAAGACTAGCGGGAGTGGACGAGCAGTACTTC. This sequence encodes CAIRRLAGVDEQYF.